These T cell receptor beta chains were read from a single sample in a study of blood T cell repertoires in COVID-19. This table comes from immunoSEQ multiplex PCR, and its TCRdb copy is limited to in-frame clones, with some not included. The sample has 280,000 or so clones; 75% to 90% are singletons. The sequenced sample was peripheral blood. The receptors stem from a woman aged 55-70 years with acute or convalescent COVID-19. Each CDR3 is given with its conserved first and last residue. The D gene is left open where the match is weak. Not all rows give a size; the values are once, few, many and, for expanded clones, a class.

.,TRBV7-9,TRBJ1-4,TRBD1,CASSLGDRATNEKLFF,TGTGCCAGCAGCTTGGGCGACAGGGCAACTAATGAAAAACTGTTTTTT
.,TRBV6-2/TRBV6-3,TRBJ1-2,TRBD1,CASSYNRGSLDGYTF,TGTGCCAGCAGTTACAACAGGGGCTCCCTCGATGGCTACACCTTC
.,TRBV2,TRBJ2-1,TRBD2,CASSTSGFYNEQFF,TGTGCCAGCAGTACTAGCGGATTTTACAATGAGCAGTTCTTC
.,TRBV2,TRBJ1-3,.,CASRGNTIYF,TGTGCCAGCCGTGGAAACACCATATATTTT
.,TRBV7-8,TRBJ2-7,TRBD1,CASSLLGQGAGEQYF,TGTGCCAGCAGCCTGTTGGGACAGGGGGCCGGCGAGCAGTACTTC
.,TRBV3-1/TRBV3-2,TRBJ2-5,TRBD1,CASSQRDRGMEETQYF,TGTGCCAGCAGCCAGCGGGACAGGGGGATGGAGGAGACCCAGTACTTC
.,TRBV18,TRBJ2-4,.,CASSPPQGGRNNIQYF,TGTGCCAGCTCACCACCGCAGGGGGGTCGCAACAACATTCAGTACTTC
few,TRBV18,TRBJ1-5,TRBD1,CASSPGSPGQGSNQPQHF,TGTGCCAGCTCCCCGGGATCGCCGGGACAGGGTAGCAATCAGCCCCAGCATTTT
.,TRBV7-9,TRBJ1-6,TRBD1,CASSPGTGASPLHF,TGTGCCAGCAGTCCCGGGACAGGGGCTTCACCCCTCCACTTT
.,TRBV7-9,TRBJ2-1,TRBD2,CASSLSAGGRSDEQFF,TGTGCCAGCAGCTTATCTGCGGGGGGCCGGAGCGATGAGCAGTTCTTC
.,TRBV7-2,TRBJ1-2,.,CASSSRQATRGYTF,TGTGCCAGCAGCTCGCGACAGGCTACACGGGGCTACACCTTC
.,TRBV7-2,TRBJ1-6,TRBD1,CASSLAPTGGRSPLHF,TGTGCCAGCAGCTTAGCGCCGACAGGGGGCCGGTCACCCCTCCACTTT
.,TRBV7-2,TRBJ2-7,TRBD2,CASSLAGRESYEQYF,TGTGCCAGCAGCTTAGCTGGGCGGGAGAGTTACGAGCAGTACTTC
.,TRBV28,TRBJ2-5,TRBD1,CASSLWDPAGGKETQYF,TGTGCCAGCAGTTTATGGGACCCCGCAGGGGGTAAGGAGACCCAGTACTTC
.,TRBV5-4,TRBJ1-4,TRBD1,CASSWGGTGTNEKLFF,TGTGCCAGCAGCTGGGGCGGGACAGGGACTAATGAAAAACTGTTTTTT
.,TRBV9,TRBJ1-1,.,CASSVGTVNTEAFF,TGTGCCAGCAGCGTAGGTACTGTGAACACTGAAGCTTTCTTT
.,TRBV28,TRBJ2-2,TRBD1,CASSFIDRATGELFF,TGTGCCAGCAGTTTTATAGACAGGGCGACCGGGGAGCTGTTTTTT
few,TRBV6-1,TRBJ2-1,.,CASSEGAGLGYSFF,TGTGCCAGCAGTGAAGGGGCAGGCTTAGGATATTCGTTCTTC
.,TRBV7-8,TRBJ1-2,TRBD1,CASSLTTGRVYGYTF,TGTGCCAGCAGCCTAACGACAGGGCGTGTCTATGGCTACACCTTC
.,TRBV7-2,TRBJ2-5,TRBD2,CASSLGLAGGSGETQYF,TGTGCCAGCAGCTTAGGACTAGCGGGGGGGTCGGGAGAGACCCAGTACTTC
.,TRBV27,TRBJ2-3,.,CASSFDSASTDTQYF,TGTGCCAGCAGTTTCGATAGCGCCAGCACAGATACGCAGTATTTT
.,TRBV4-1,TRBJ2-1,.,CASSQAGTRNEQFF,TGCGCCAGCAGCCAAGCCGGGACTCGTAATGAGCAGTTCTTC
.,TRBV5-1,TRBJ2-7,TRBD1,CASRRTGAYEQYF,TGCGCCAGCCGCCGGACAGGGGCCTACGAGCAGTACTTC
.,TRBV9,TRBJ1-2,TRBD1,CASSDPPGQGARKIHGYTF,TGTGCCAGCAGCGACCCGCCGGGACAGGGGGCGCGAAAGATACATGGCTACACCTTC
.,TRBV9,TRBJ1-3,.,CASSESGSFSGNTIYF,TGTGCCAGCAGCGAGAGTGGTAGTTTTTCTGGAAACACCATATATTTT
.,TRBV6-4,TRBJ2-1,TRBD2,CASSARDYPTYNEQFF,TGTGCCAGCAGCGCACGGGACTACCCAACCTACAATGAGCAGTTCTTC
.,TRBV9,TRBJ1-5,.,CASSVSGSNQPQHF,TGTGCCAGCAGCGTTAGCGGTAGCAATCAGCCCCAGCATTTT
.,TRBV11-3,TRBJ1-1,.,CASSLEGDTEAFF,TGTGCCAGCAGCTTAGAAGGGGACACTGAAGCTTTCTTT
.,TRBV7-3,TRBJ2-3,TRBD2,CASSLRSASGSSKQYF,TGTGCCAGCAGCTTAAGGTCGGCTAGCGGGAGCAGTAAGCAGTATTTT
.,TRBV7-2,TRBJ1-2,.,CASSSPRGASGYTF,TGTGCCAGCAGCTCCCCACGGGGGGCGTCGGGCTACACCTTC
.,TRBV4-3,TRBJ1-1,.,CASSQLLGGQGTEAFF,TGCGCCAGCAGCCAATTATTGGGGGGGCAAGGCACTGAAGCTTTCTTT
.,TRBV28,TRBJ2-2,.,CASSLFSGDIGGELFF,TGTGCCAGCAGTTTATTCTCAGGGGATATTGGCGGGGAGCTGTTTTTT
few,TRBV5-1,TRBJ2-2,.,CASRGREGTDNTGELFF,TGCGCCAGCAGGGGCCGTGAGGGAACGGACAACACCGGGGAGCTGTTTTTT
.,TRBV5-6,TRBJ2-7,.,CASSPMTATSYEQYF,TGTGCCAGCAGCCCGATGACAGCCACTTCCTACGAGCAGTACTTC
.,TRBV5-4,TRBJ2-4,.,CASSLGSGRPKNIQYF,TGTGCCAGCAGCCTGGGGAGTGGAAGACCCAAAAACATTCAGTACTTC
.,TRBV3-1/TRBV3-2,TRBJ1-6,.,CASSQTGFGNSPLHF,TGTGCCAGCAGTCAAACGGGATTTGGGAATTCACCCCTCCACTTT
.,TRBV18,TRBJ2-5,.,CASSDSGTVETQYF,TGTGCCAGCTCTGACTCCGGGACTGTGGAGACCCAGTACTTC
.,TRBV18,TRBJ1-5,.,CASSPGRSNQPQHF,TGTGCCAGCTCACCAGGGCGAAGCAATCAGCCCCAGCATTTT
once,TRBV12-5,TRBJ1-5,.,CASGLVRSNQPQHF,TGTGCTAGTGGTTTGGTTAGAAGCAATCAGCCCCAGCATTTT
.,TRBV12-5,TRBJ1-1,TRBD1,CASGLGQGRSTEAFF,TGTGCTAGTGGTCTGGGACAGGGGCGATCCACTGAAGCTTTCTTT
once,TRBV10-3,TRBJ2-7,.,CAISERGPYEQYF,TGTGCCATCAGTGAGAGGGGCCCCTACGAGCAGTACTTC
.,TRBV7-2,TRBJ2-3,TRBD1,CASSLASTGADTQYF,TGTGCCAGCAGCCTCGCCTCGACAGGGGCAGATACGCAGTATTTT
.,TRBV27,TRBJ2-1,TRBD2,CASRPGTSGISYNEQFF,TGTGCCAGCAGACCCGGGACTAGCGGGATCTCCTACAATGAGCAGTTCTTC
.,TRBV7-9,TRBJ2-2,.,CASSHTTGPGELFF,TGTGCCAGCAGCCATACTACAGGGCCCGGGGAGCTGTTTTTT
.,TRBV7-2,TRBJ2-7,.,CASSLPEGSEGFSYEQYF,TGTGCCAGCAGCTTACCGGAGGGATCCGAGGGATTCTCCTACGAGCAGTACTTC
.,TRBV2,TRBJ2-6,TRBD1,CASTEGRFGDRASGANVLTF,TGTGCCAGCACCGAAGGGCGGTTTGGGGACAGGGCATCTGGGGCCAACGTCCTGACTTTC
.,TRBV3-1/TRBV3-2,TRBJ2-7,.,CASSQVLGEQYF,TGTGCCAGCAGCCAAGTACTCGGCGAGCAGTACTTC
.,TRBV24-1,TRBJ1-1,.,CATADRNTEAFF,TGTGCCACTGCGGACAGGAACACTGAAGCTTTCTTT
.,TRBV5-1,TRBJ2-5,TRBD2,CASSLYSGGSQETQYF,TGCGCCAGCAGCTTATACAGCGGGGGGTCGCAAGAGACCCAGTACTTC
few,TRBV15,TRBJ2-7,TRBD1,CATSREGGTGKYEQYF,TGTGCCACCAGCAGAGAGGGGGGGACAGGGAAGTACGAGCAGTACTTC
.,TRBV7-2,TRBJ2-1,TRBD2,CASSTSGRLYNEQFF,TGTGCCAGCAGTACTAGCGGGAGGCTCTACAATGAGCAGTTCTTC
.,TRBV18,TRBJ1-1,.,CASSLLHLNTEAFF,TGTGCCAGCTCACTCCTTCACTTGAACACTGAAGCTTTCTTT
.,TRBV5-1,TRBJ2-5,TRBD1,CASSSSGTGGEETQYF,TGCGCCAGCAGCTCCTCCGGGACAGGGGGCGAGGAGACCCAGTACTTC
.,TRBV18,TRBJ1-1,.,CASSQQSGRMNTEAFF,TGTGCCAGCTCACAGCAGTCAGGTCGCATGAACACTGAAGCTTTCTTT
few,TRBV28,TRBJ1-5,.,CAGCRANQPQHF,TGTGCCGGTTGCCGCGCGAATCAGCCCCAGCATTTT
few,TRBV2,TRBJ1-5,.,CASSVFVSNQPQHF,TGTGCCAGCAGTGTGTTCGTTAGCAATCAGCCCCAGCATTTT